Below, 18 T cell receptor beta chains from the same sample are listed, as sequenced in a study of patients and donors after allogeneic stem cell transplantation. MiXCR, run by TCRdb on the RT-PCR reads, gives a single entry per CDR3 protein. The profile shows 70,000 or so distinct CDR3 sequences, more than 20% of them singletons. Sequencing was performed on blood, either unsorted or a sorted T cell fraction (not recorded which). These receptors were collected from a human donor who was either an allogeneic HSCT recipient or a stem cell or donor lymphocyte infusion donor (not recorded which). It is not recorded whose cells these are; they may come from a transplant donor.

This clonotype turned up a few times. The V call is TRBV12-3 or TRBV12-4, the J call TRBJ1-2; D might be TRBD1 (5 bases). The CDR3 sequence is 14 residues long. V was cut by 4 bases and J by 4 bases, with 13 bases left in between. The CDR3 DNA reads as TGTGCCAGCAGTTGGGACCCGGGGATCTATGGCTACACCTTC. Its protein product is CASSWDPGIYGYTF.

This chain uses TRBV7-9 with TRBJ2-3, with D perhaps matching TRBD1 or TRBD2 (5 bases each). V was clipped by 2 bases and J by 6 bases, with 15 bases between them. CDR3 length: 15 residues. CDR1 is SEHNR and CDR2 is FQNEAQ in the germline V gene (reference sequence). CDR3 sequence (DNA): TGTGCCAGCAGCTTACTCGGGGCCCCGAGGGATACGCAGTATTTT. Translating gives CASSLLGAPRDTQYF.

The chain recombines TRBV7-6 with TRBJ2-7; D uncertain. The germline gives CDR1 SGHVS, CDR2 FNYEAQ. The ends were cut back, 2 bases at V and 0 bases at J, with 8 bases in the middle. This CDR3 spans 14 amino acids. CDR3 protein: CASSLSVNSYEQYF. DNA of the CDR3: TGTGCCAGCAGCTTAAGTGTGAACTCCTACGAGCAGTACTTC.

The rearrangement joins TRBV29-1 to TRBJ1-1; no reliable D call. Germline assignment: CDR1 SQVTM and CDR2 ANQGSEA. V lost 7 bases, J lost 4 bases, and 10 bases lay in between. This CDR3 has 11 amino acids. CDR3 sequence: CSAGPGTEAFF. The CDR3 region has the DNA TGCAGCGCCGGGCCGGGCACTGAAGCTTTCTTT.

The chain carries TRBV7-6 and TRBJ2-4, with a possible D match to TRBD1 (5 bases). The germline gives CDR1 SGHVS, CDR2 FNYEAQ. Trimming pared 2 bases from V and 8 bases from J, leaving 19 bases between. The CDR3 runs to 16 residues. The CDR3 protein is CASSLRLGRLGDIQYF. The CDR3 DNA reads TGTGCCAGCAGCTTAAGGCTCGGCAGGTTAGGGGACATTCAGTACTTC.

This clonotype was found a few times. J is TRBJ2-1 and V is TRBV12-3 or TRBV12-4; no firm D call. The germline V and J ends were trimmed by 8 bases and 0 bases, with 8 bases remaining between them. The CDR3 loop spans 13 amino acids. The CDR3: CASYRNSYNEQFF. DNA for the CDR3: TGTGCCAGCTACCGTAACTCCTACAATGAGCAGTTCTTC.

The rearrangement links TRBV5-5 to TRBJ1-5, with 8 bases identical to TRBD1. This CDR3 is 14 amino acids long. Germline V CDR1 and CDR2: SGHKS, YYEKEE (reference sequence). The junction had 2 bases not matched to a gene; V was cut back by 3 bases and J by 3 bases. In DNA, the CDR3 is TGTGCCAGCAGCTGGACAGGGCACAATCAGCCCCAGCATTTT. Encoded protein: CASSWTGHNQPQHF.

This clonotype has ten or more counts. The gene calls are TRBV5-1 and TRBJ1-2, with D uncertain. Trimming cost V 0 bases and J 8 bases, with 17 bases left between them. The germline V gene has CDR1 SGHRS and CDR2 YFSETQ. The CDR3 sequence is 15 residues long. The CDR3 loop is CASSLAGPESGGYTF. CDR3 sequence (DNA): TGCGCCAGCAGCTTGGCCGGGCCAGAAAGTGGAGGCTACACCTTC.

This clonotype has just a few counts. The gene calls are TRBV29-1 and TRBJ2-5; TRBD1 is a possible D gene (6 bases). V was shortened by 7 bases and J by 5 bases, with 17 bases between the two germline ends. The germline V gene encodes CDR1 SQVTM and CDR2 ANQGSEA. The CDR3 covers 13 residues. The CDR3 reads CSGTQGLQETQYF. As DNA, the CDR3 is TGCAGCGGGACACAGGGTTTACAGGAGACCCAGTACTTC.

The chain couples TRBV6-5 to TRBJ2-1; 7 bases align to TRBD2. With 2 bases clipped from V and 0 bases from J, the junction kept 4 bases outside the gene matches. Germline loops: CDR1 MNHEY, CDR2 SVGAGI. The CDR3 consists of 16 residues. The CDR3 nucleotides are TGTGCCAGCAGTTACGTGGGCGGGAGCTCCTACAATGAGCAGTTCTTC. Amino acid sequence: CASSYVGGSSYNEQFF.

This clonotype was observed a few times. The rearrangement joins TRBV7-9 to TRBJ1-1; D call uncertain. Germline V gene sequence: CDR1 SEHNR, CDR2 FQNEAQ (reference sequence). The CDR3 totals 17 residues. Trimming left V 2 bases short and J 3 bases short, with 19 bases between. The DNA of the CDR3 is TGTGCCAGCAGCTTACTACGTGGAGAAGCTCGCCACACTGAAGCTTTCTTT. It encodes CASSLLRGEARHTEAFF.

As for this clonotype: Likely a read error: the CDR3 ends without its conserved phenylalanine or tryptophan. It is unclear where the CDR3 begins or ends on the DNA, so no DNA is shown, and the CDR3 is as TCRdb lists it. The chain employs TRBV6-5 and TRBJ1-1. Germline-derived CDR1 and CDR2 are MNHEY and SVGAGI. The CDR3 is 9 amino acids long, termini counted. The CDR3 sequence: CASSYRVSL.

The CDR3 nucleotides read TGCAGTGCTAGCCTTTGGGCTCACGAGCAGTACTTC. Protein product: CSASLWAHEQYF. The genes are TRBV20-1 and TRBJ2-7, with D unclear. Germline V gene data show CDR1 as DFQATT and CDR2 as SNEGSKA (reference sequence). CDR3 length equals 12 residues. Between the trimmed V and J ends, which lost 3 bases and 5 bases, there was a span of 11 bases.

J is TRBJ2-5 and V is TRBV7-9; D uncertain. The CDR3 is 15 amino acids. The V end lost 3 bases, the J end lost 1 base, and 12 bases lay between the germline ends. The V gene's germline CDR1 is SEHNR and CDR2 FQNEAQ (reference sequence). The CDR3 DNA reads as TGTGCCAGCAGCTTGTGGTATGGTAGCCAAGAGACCCAGTACTTC. It is translated as CASSLWYGSQETQYF.

The genes are TRBV7-3 and TRBJ1-1, with D tentatively TRBD1 (5 bases). Trimming removed 5 bases at V and 2 bases at J, with 9 bases between. The CDR3 length is 13 residues. CDR1 SGHTA and CDR2 FQGTGA come from the germline V gene. DNA of the CDR3: TGTGCCAGCAGCCCCGGGGGAAACACTGAAGCTTTCTTT. It is translated as CASSPGGNTEAFF.

This clonotype was picked up a small number of times. The chain uses TRBV7-9 and TRBJ2-7, with D possibly being TRBD1 (6 bases). This CDR3 has 12 residues. Trimming took 4 bases from V and 3 from J, leaving 7 bases between them. Germline lookup yields CDR1 SEHNR and CDR2 FQNEAQ (reference sequence). Written as DNA, the CDR3 is TGTGCCAGCAGCTCACAGGGCTACGAGCAGTACTTC. Its translation: CASSSQGYEQYF.

The chain recombines TRBV12-3 or TRBV12-4 with TRBJ1-2; tentative D call: TRBD1 (5 bases). The V and J ends lost 9 bases and 4 bases respectively, with 18 bases between them. This CDR3 contains 14 residues. The CDR3 DNA sequence: TGTGCCAGTACGAGACAGACCTTTATCTATGGCTACACCTTC. Amino acid sequence: CASTRQTFIYGYTF.

The chain's CDR3 is CAWSDPWRETQYF. Written as DNA, the CDR3 is TGTGCCTGGAGTGACCCCTGGCGAGAGACCCAGTACTTC. The chain combines TRBV30 with TRBJ2-5; D call uncertain. Germline CDR1 reads GTSNPN; CDR2 reads SVGIG (reference sequence). V was shortened by 1 base and J by 4 bases, with 10 bases between the two germline ends. The CDR3 covers 13 residues.